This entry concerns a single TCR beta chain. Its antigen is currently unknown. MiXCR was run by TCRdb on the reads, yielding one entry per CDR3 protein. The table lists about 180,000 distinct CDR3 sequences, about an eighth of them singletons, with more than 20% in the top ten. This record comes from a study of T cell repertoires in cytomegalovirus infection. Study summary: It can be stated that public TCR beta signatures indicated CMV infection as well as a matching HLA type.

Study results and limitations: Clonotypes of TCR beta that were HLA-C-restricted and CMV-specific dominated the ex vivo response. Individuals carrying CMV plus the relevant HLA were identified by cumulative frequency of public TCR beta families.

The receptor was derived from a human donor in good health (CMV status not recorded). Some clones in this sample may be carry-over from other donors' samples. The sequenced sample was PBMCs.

The CDR3 bases are TGTGCCAGCAGTTATCAGGGGGCCGGGGAAACTGAAGCTTTCTTT. Its protein product is CASSYQGAGETEAFF. The chain carries TRBV7-8 and TRBJ1-1; TRBD1 matches at 8 bases. Germline V gives CDR1 SGHVS, CDR2 FQNEAQ. This CDR3 spans 15 amino acids. With V trimmed by 6 bases and J by 5 bases, 11 bases remained unmatched.